Listed below are T cell receptor beta chains from one sample, sequenced in a study of cytomegalovirus exposure and HLA in healthy donors. Here immunoSEQ multiplex PCR was the method, and the copy in TCRdb shows in-frame clones only, minus some. Of tens of thousands of clones in the sample, approximately 93% were seen once. The sample was PBMCs. These receptors originate from a woman aged 25 to 45 in good health and CMV-seronegative. The CDR3 runs from the conserved cysteine through the conserved F or W. Fields, in order: D gene, clone size, J gene, V gene, CDR3 protein, CDR3 DNA. The D gene is left open where the match is weak. The size of a clone is reported for some rows only, either as once, few or many, or as a class for expanded clones.

>-|-|TRBJ1-2|TRBV7-2
CASSLDSANYGYTF
TGTGCCAGCAGCTTAGATTCTGCTAACTATGGCTACACCTTC
>-|-|TRBJ1-2|TRBV4-3
CASSQNPGRALYGYTF
TGCGCCAGCAGCCAAAACCCTGGGCGGGCCCTATATGGCTACACCTTC
>-|-|TRBJ1-1|TRBV27
CASSPIDSNTEAFF
TGTGCCAGCAGTCCTATCGACAGTAACACTGAAGCTTTCTTT
>TRBD2|once|TRBJ2-5|TRBV2
CASSEDWLAGPIEETQYF
TGTGCCAGCAGTGAAGATTGGCTAGCGGGACCTATCGAAGAGACCCAGTACTTC
>TRBD1|-|TRBJ1-1|TRBV6-1
CASVKDRVKAEAFF
TGTGCCAGCGTAAAGGACAGGGTAAAAGCTGAAGCTTTCTTT
>TRBD1|once|TRBJ1-5|TRBV7-9
CASSSTGVSSNQPQHF
TGTGCCAGCAGCTCAACAGGGGTGTCAAGCAATCAGCCCCAGCATTTT
>TRBD2|-|TRBJ2-7|TRBV30
CAWSGGLAYEQYF
TGTGCCTGGAGTGGCGGACTAGCATACGAGCAGTACTTC
>TRBD1|-|TRBJ1-1|TRBV19
CASRSTTGGWGEAFF
TGTGCCAGTAGATCCACTACAGGGGGCTGGGGTGAAGCTTTCTTT
>TRBD1|-|TRBJ1-2|TRBV2
CASSGQGLSYGYTF
TGTGCCAGCAGTGGACAGGGGTTGAGCTATGGCTACACCTTC
>-|-|TRBJ1-5|TRBV7-6
CASSLQGAQPQHF
TGTGCCAGCAGCTTACAGGGCGCTCAGCCCCAGCATTTT
>-|-|TRBJ2-1|TRBV5-6
CASSLNRYYNEQFF
TGTGCCAGCAGCTTGAACAGATACTACAATGAGCAGTTCTTC
>-|-|TRBJ2-3|TRBV27
CASSHRPTGTDTQYF
TGTGCCAGCAGTCACAGGCCCACTGGCACAGATACGCAGTATTTT
>-|-|TRBJ2-5|TRBV2
CASSEQGKETQYF
TGTGCCAGCAGTGAACAGGGGAAAGAGACCCAGTACTTC
>-|-|TRBJ2-3|TRBV5-1
CASSTGRWGVSTDTQYF
TGCGCCAGCAGCACCGGGCGGTGGGGGGTGAGCACAGATACGCAGTATTTT
>-|-|TRBJ1-2|TRBV6-4
CASSDSKRANYGYTF
TGTGCCAGCAGTGACAGTAAAAGAGCTAACTATGGCTACACCTTC
>-|-|TRBJ1-3|TRBV6-5
CASRSRRVSGNTIYF
TGTGCCAGCAGATCTAGACGGGTCTCTGGAAACACCATATATTTT
>-|-|TRBJ2-7|TRBV5-4
CASGGDGPSYEQYF
TGTGCCAGCGGCGGGGACGGACCCTCCTACGAGCAGTACTTC
>-|-|TRBJ2-7|TRBV28
CASSFGDYEQYF
TGTGCCAGCAGTTTCGGGGACTACGAGCAGTACTTC
>TRBD1|-|TRBJ2-1|TRBV15
CATSREPTGGYNEQFF
TGTGCCACCAGCAGAGAACCAACAGGGGGCTACAATGAGCAGTTCTTC
>TRBD1|-|TRBJ1-4|TRBV5-8
CASSLSTTGVRGKLFF
TGTGCCAGCAGCTTGTCAACCACAGGGGTCCGGGGTAAACTGTTTTTT
>TRBD2|-|TRBJ2-1|TRBV6-4
CASSDRGLAGGPDEQFF
TGTGCCAGCAGTGACAGGGGGCTAGCGGGAGGGCCAGATGAGCAGTTCTTC
>-|-|TRBJ1-4|TRBV19
CASRVGGQGNEKLFF
TGTGCCAGTAGGGTTGGTGGTCAGGGAAATGAAAAACTGTTTTTT
>TRBD1|-|TRBJ2-7|TRBV5-1
CASSLGADREPSHF
TGCGCCAGCAGCTTGGGTGCGGACAGGGAGCCTTCGCACTTC
>-|-|TRBJ2-3|TRBV7-2
CASSHGTRGPSADTQYF
TGTGCCAGCAGCCACGGGACTCGTGGACCCTCCGCAGATACGCAGTATTTT
>-|-|TRBJ2-2|TRBV4-3
CASSRGARTTGELFF
TGCGCCAGCAGCCGCGGGGCCAGGACCACCGGGGAGCTGTTTTTT
>-|-|TRBJ1-1|TRBV7-8
CASSSDGGTEAFF
TGTGCCAGCAGTTCGGACGGGGGCACTGAAGCTTTCTTT
>-|-|TRBJ1-5|TRBV28
CASSLLGQSNQPQHF
TGTGCCAGCAGTCTCCTCGGACAGTCTAATCAGCCCCAGCATTTT
>-|-|TRBJ1-2|TRBV9
CASSVARARNGYTF
TGTGCCAGCAGCGTAGCGAGGGCTCGGAATGGCTACACCTTC
>TRBD2|-|TRBJ2-1|TRBV18
CASSPARTRNNEQFF
TGTGCCAGCTCACCAGCAAGGACTAGAAACAATGAGCAGTTCTTC
>-|-|TRBJ2-7|TRBV5-1
CASSLSGRTSYEQYF
TGCGCCAGCAGCTTGTCTGGGAGAACGTCCTACGAGCAGTACTTC
>TRBD1|-|TRBJ2-7|TRBV27
CASRWGTAHSYEQYF
TGTGCCAGCAGGTGGGGGACAGCCCACTCCTACGAGCAGTACTTC